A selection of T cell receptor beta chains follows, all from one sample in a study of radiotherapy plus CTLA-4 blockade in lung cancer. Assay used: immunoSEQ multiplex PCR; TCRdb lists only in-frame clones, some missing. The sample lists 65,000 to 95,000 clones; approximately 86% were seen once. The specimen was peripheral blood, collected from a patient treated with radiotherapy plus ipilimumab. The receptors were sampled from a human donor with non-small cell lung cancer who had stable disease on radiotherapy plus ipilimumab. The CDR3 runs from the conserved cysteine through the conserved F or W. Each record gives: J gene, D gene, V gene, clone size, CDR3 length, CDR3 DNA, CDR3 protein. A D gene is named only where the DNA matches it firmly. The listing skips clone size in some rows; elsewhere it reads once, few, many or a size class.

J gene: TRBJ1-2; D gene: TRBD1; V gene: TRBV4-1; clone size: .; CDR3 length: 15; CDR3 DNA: TGCGCCAGCAGCTCCCCGGGACAGTTGAACTATGGCTACACCTTC; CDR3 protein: CASSSPGQLNYGYTF
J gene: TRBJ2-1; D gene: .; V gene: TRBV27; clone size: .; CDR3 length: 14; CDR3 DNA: TGTGCCAGCAGTCCCCGTACGTTTTACAATGAGCAGTTCTTC; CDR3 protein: CASSPRTFYNEQFF
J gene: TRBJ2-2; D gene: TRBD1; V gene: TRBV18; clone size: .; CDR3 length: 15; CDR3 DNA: TGTGCCAGCTCACCACCTGGGACAGGGAGGAGGGAGCTGTTTTTT; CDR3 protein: CASSPPGTGRRELFF
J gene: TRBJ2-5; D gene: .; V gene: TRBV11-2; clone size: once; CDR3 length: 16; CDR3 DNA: TGTGCCAGCAGCTTAGAAGGCGTAGGGAGGCAAGAGACCCAGTACTTC; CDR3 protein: CASSLEGVGRQETQYF
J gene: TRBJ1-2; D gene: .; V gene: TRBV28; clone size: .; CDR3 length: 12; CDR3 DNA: TGTGCCAGCACTTCCACGGGAGGTGGCTACACCTTC; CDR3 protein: CASTSTGGGYTF
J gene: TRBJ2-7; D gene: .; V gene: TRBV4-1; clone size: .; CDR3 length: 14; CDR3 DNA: TGCGCCAGCAGCCTTTGGCTCCTGGCTTACGAGCAGTACTTC; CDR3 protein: CASSLWLLAYEQYF
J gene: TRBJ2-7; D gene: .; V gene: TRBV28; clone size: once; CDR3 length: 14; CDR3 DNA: TGTGCCAGCAATTCCGGGAGCAATCTGGGCGAGCAGTACTTC; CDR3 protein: CASNSGSNLGEQYF
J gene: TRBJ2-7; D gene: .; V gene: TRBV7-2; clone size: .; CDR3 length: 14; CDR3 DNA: TGTGCCAGCAGCCCGCGGTCGGGTGACTACGAGCAGTACTTC; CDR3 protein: CASSPRSGDYEQYF
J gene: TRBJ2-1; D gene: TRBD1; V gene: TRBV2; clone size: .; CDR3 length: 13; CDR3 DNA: TGTGCCACACAGGGGGTCTCATACGATGAGCAGTTCTTC; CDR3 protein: CATQGVSYDEQFF
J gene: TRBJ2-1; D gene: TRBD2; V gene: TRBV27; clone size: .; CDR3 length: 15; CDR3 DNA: TGTGCCAGCAGTTTCGGGGGGAACTCAGGGAATGAGCAGTTCTTC; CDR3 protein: CASSFGGNSGNEQFF
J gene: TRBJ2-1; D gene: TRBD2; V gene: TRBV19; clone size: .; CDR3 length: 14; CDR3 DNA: TGTGCCAGTAGCGAGCGGGGGGGCCTCGGAGAGCAGTTCTTC; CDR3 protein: CASSERGGLGEQFF
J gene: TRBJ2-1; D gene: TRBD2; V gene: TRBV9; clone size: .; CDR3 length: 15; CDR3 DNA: TGTGCCAGCAGCGAGGGACTAGCGGGGCGGGGTGAGCAGTTCTTC; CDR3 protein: CASSEGLAGRGEQFF
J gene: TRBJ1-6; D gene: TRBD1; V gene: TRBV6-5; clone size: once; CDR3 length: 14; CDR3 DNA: TGTGCCAGCAGCCCCGGGACAGGGTATTCACCCCTCCACTTT; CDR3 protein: CASSPGTGYSPLHF
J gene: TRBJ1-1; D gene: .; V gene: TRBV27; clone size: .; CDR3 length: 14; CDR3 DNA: TGTGCCAGCAGAAACTCGGGACGGGGCACTGAAGCTTTCTTT; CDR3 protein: CASRNSGRGTEAFF
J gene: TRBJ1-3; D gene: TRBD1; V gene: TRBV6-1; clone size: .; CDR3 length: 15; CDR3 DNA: TGTGCCAGCAGTCCACCGGGACAGGTCGGAAACACCATATATTTT; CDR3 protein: CASSPPGQVGNTIYF
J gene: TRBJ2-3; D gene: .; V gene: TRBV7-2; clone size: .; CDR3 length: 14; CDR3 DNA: TGTGCCAGCAGCCTCGGGGTCTCCGGGGATACGCAGTATTTT; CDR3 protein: CASSLGVSGDTQYF
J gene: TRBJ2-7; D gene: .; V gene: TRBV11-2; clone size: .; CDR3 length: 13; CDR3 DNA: TGTGCCAGCAGCTTAGGCAGAGCCTACGAGCAGTACTTC; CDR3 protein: CASSLGRAYEQYF
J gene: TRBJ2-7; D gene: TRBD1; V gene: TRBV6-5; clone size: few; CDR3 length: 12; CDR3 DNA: TGTGCCAGCAGGCCCGGACAGGGACCTCAGTACTTC; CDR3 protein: CASRPGQGPQYF
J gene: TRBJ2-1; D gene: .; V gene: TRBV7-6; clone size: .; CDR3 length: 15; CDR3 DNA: TGTGCCAGCAGCCTCGACCAACTAGCCTACAATGAGCAGTTCTTC; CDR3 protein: CASSLDQLAYNEQFF
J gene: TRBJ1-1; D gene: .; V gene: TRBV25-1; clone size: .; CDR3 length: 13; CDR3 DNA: TGTGCCAGCAGTGATCAGGGTCGAACTGAAGCTTTCTTT; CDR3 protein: CASSDQGRTEAFF
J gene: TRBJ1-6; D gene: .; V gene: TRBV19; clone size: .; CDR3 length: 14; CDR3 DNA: TGTGCCAGTAGTATAAGGACCTCGGATTCACCCCTCCACTTT; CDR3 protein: CASSIRTSDSPLHF
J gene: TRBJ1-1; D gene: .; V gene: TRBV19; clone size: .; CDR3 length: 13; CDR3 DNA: TGTGCCAGTAGTATTGGTCGGAGGGCTGAAGCTTTCTTT; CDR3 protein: CASSIGRRAEAFF
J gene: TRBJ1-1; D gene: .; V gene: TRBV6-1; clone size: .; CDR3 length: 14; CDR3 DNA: TGTGCCAGCAGTGACAGACAGAAGAACACTGAAGCTTTCTTT; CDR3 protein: CASSDRQKNTEAFF
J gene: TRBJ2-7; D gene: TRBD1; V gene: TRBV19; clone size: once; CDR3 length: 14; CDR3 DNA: TGTGCCAGTAGTATAGGGACAGGGCCCTACGAGCAGTACTTC; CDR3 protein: CASSIGTGPYEQYF
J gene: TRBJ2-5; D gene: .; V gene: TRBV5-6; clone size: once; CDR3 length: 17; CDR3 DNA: TGTGCCAGCAGCTTTGGGGGGTTAGGGGCGTACCAAGAGACCCAGTACTTC; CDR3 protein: CASSFGGLGAYQETQYF
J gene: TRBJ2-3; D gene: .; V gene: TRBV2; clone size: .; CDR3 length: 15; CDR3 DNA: TGTGCCAGCAGTCACGACGGGCTAGCCACAGATACGCAGTATTTT; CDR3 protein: CASSHDGLATDTQYF
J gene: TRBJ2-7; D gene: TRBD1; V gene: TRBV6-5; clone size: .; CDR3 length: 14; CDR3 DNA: TGTGCCAGCAGTGAAGGGACAGGCACCTACGAGCAGTACTTC; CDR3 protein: CASSEGTGTYEQYF
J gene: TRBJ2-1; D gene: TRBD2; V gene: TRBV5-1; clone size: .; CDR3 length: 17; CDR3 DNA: TGCGCCAGCAGCTTGGCCGGCCCCTTACTAGCGGGAGAAGAGCAGTTCTTC; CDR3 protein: CASSLAGPLLAGEEQFF
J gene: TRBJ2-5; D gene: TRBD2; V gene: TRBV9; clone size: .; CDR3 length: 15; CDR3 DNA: TGTGCCAGCAGCGTAGGGACTAGCGGGGGGGTAGTCCAGTACTTC; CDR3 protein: CASSVGTSGGVVQYF
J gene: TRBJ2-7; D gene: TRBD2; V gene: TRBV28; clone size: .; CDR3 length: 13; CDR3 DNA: TGTGCCAGCAGTAGACTAGCGGGGGACGAGCAGTACTTC; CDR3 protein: CASSRLAGDEQYF
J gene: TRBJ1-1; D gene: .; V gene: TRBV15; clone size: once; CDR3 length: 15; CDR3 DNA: TGTGCCACCAGCATATACGGACAGCCGAACACTGAAGCTTTCTTT; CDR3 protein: CATSIYGQPNTEAFF
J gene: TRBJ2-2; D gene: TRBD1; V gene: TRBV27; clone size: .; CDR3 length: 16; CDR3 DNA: TGTGCCAGCAGTTTACTGCGACAGGGGGTAGGCGGGGAGCTGTTTTTT; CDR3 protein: CASSLLRQGVGGELFF
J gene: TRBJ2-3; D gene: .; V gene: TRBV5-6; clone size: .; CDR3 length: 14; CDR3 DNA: TGTGCCAGCAGCTTGGATGGGGGCACAGATACGCAGTATTTT; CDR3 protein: CASSLDGGTDTQYF
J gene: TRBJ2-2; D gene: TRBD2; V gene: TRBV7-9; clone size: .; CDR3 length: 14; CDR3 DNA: TGTGCCAGCAGGACCACGGGAGGCGCCGGGGAGCTGTTTTTT; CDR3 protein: CASRTTGGAGELFF
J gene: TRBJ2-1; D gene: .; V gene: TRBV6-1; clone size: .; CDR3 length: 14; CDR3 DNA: TGTGCCAGCAGTATCTACAGCTCCTACAATGAGCAGTTCTTC; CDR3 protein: CASSIYSSYNEQFF